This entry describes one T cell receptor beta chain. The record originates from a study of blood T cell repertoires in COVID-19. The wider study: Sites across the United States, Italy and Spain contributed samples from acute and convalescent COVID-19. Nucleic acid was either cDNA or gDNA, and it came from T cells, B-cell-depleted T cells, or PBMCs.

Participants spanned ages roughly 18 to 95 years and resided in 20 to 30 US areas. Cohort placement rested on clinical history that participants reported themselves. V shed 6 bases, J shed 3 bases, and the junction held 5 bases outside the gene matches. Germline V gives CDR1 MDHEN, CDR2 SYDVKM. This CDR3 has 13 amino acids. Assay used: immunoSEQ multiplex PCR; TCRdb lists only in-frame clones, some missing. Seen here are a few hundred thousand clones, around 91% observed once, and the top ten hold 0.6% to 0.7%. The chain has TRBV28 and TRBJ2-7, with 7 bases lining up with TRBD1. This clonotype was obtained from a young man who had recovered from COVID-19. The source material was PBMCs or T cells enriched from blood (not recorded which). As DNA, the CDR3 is TGTGCCAGCAGCAACAGGGGTGGCTACGAGCAGTACTTC. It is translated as CASSNRGGYEQYF.